The T cell receptor beta chain under discussion was sequenced for a study of blood T cell repertoires in COVID-19. Only one count was recorded for this clone. V lost 5 bases to trimming and J lost 0 bases; unmatched junction nucleotides: 7. The CDR3 totals 18 residues. Germline CDR1 and CDR2: SGHVS and FQNEAQ. Someone with COVID-19 had been met by exposed participants within 2 weeks before study entry. Repertoires were generated with immunoSEQ multiplex PCR, while TCRdb's copy carries only in-frame clones and drops some. The sample lists more than 350,000 clones, roughly 88% occurring once. The sequenced sample consisted of PBMCs or T cells enriched from blood (not recorded which). The TCR comes from a woman between 18 and 29 years old who had been exposed to COVID-19. This rearrangement joins TRBV7-8 to TRBJ1-6, with 10 bases identical to TRBD1. CDR3 sequence reads: CASSPGTGASSYNSPLHF. The CDR3 DNA reads as TGTGCCAGCAGCCCCGGGACAGGGGCGAGCTCCTATAATTCACCCCTCCACTTT.